This T cell receptor (beta chain) stems from a study of Graves' ophthalmopathy and Graves' hyperthyroidism. Hyperthyroidism patients had new diagnoses, durations under 2 months, and ages of 18 to 65. Orbital computed tomography, together with clinical symptoms, serum thyroxine, TRAb and thyroid ultrasound, was used for diagnosis. For repertoire sequencing, the TCR beta CDR3 regions were amplified from RNA transcripts. After a first-round RT-PCR with HTBI primers, a second-round multiplex PCR was run. Each CDR3 protein is one row after TCRdb ran MiXCR on the multiplex PCR reads. The sample has about 1.2 million distinct CDR3 sequences, about 38% seen once. This clonotype was observed at least ten times. This TCR was sampled from an adult man with Graves' hyperthyroidism. The specimen was peripheral blood or thyroid tissue (not recorded which).

Written as DNA, the CDR3 is TGCAGTGCTAAGGGCGGGAGGCCGTTGGAGACCCAGTACTTC. Protein sequence: CSAKGGRPLETQYF. This chain links TRBV20-1 with TRBJ2-5; 8 bases fit TRBD2. This CDR3 spans 14 amino acids. CDR1 is DFQATT, CDR2 SNEGSKA, per germline (reference sequence). V shed 4 bases and J 5 bases; nucleotides not matched to a gene: 9.